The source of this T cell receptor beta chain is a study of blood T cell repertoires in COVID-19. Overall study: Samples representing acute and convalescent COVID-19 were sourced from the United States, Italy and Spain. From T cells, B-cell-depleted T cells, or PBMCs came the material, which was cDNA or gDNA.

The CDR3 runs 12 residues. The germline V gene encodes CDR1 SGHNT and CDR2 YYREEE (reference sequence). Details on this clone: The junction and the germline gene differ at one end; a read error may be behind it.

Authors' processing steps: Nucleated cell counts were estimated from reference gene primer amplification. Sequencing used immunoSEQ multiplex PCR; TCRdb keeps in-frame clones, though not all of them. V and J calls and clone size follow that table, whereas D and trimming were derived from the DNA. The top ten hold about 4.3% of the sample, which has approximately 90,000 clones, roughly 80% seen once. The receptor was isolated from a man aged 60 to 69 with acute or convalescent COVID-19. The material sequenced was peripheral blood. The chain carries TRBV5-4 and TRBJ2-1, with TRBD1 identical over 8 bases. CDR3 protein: CASSLTTGDRIF. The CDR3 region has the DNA TGTGCCAGCAGCCTCACGACAGGGGATCGGATCTTC.